These 2 T cell receptor beta chains were all obtained from the same sample, sequenced in a study of shared clonotypes between healthy human individuals. Here immunoSEQ multiplex PCR was the method, and the copy in TCRdb shows in-frame clones only, minus some. The data show 950,000 to 1,100,000 clones, roughly 75% seen once. Specimen: memory CD4+ T cells sorted from blood. Subset of the sample: CD45RA-negative fraction. The receptor source for this set is a man between 18 and 29 years old in good health.

The CDR3 DNA follows: TGCGCCAGCAGTAAGGACCCCACGGTGGATGAAAAACTGTTTTTT. Translating gives CASSKDPTVDEKLFF. The rearrangement joins TRBV5-1 to TRBJ1-4; D gene ambiguous. CDR1 is SGHRS and CDR2 is YFSETQ in the germline V gene. Trimming took off 5 bases at V and 6 bases at J, with 17 bases between the two ends. The CDR3 totals 15 residues.

The V gene is TRBV5-6, the J gene TRBJ2-5; 9 bases match TRBD1. The DNA end is a closer match to TRBJ2-7, so the J assignment may be wrong. Germline V gene data show CDR1 as SGHDT and CDR2 as YYEEEE. The CDR3 spans 16 residues. This CDR3 reads CASSSGTGKRGYEQYF. Written as DNA, the CDR3 is TGTGCCAGCAGCTCCGGGACAGGGAAGAGAGGCTACGAGCAGTACTTC.